This is a list of T cell receptor beta chains from one sample in a study of T cells of healthy individuals. In TCRdb, the 5' RACE reads were re-called with MiXCR into one record per CDR3 protein. The sample has tens of thousands of distinct CDR3 sequences, 5% seen once. The receptor source for this set is a female donor in good health. Each CDR3 is given with its conserved first and last residue. The D gene is left open where the match is weak. A clone size is listed for some rows: how often the clone was seen (once, few, many), or a class if it is expanded.

d_gene	v_gene	j_gene	abundance	CDR3nt	CDR3aa
NA	TRBV12-3/TRBV12-4	TRBJ1-3	many	TGTGCCAGCAGCAGGACAACAGCTGGAAACACCATATATTTT	CASSRTTAGNTIYF
NA	TRBV9	TRBJ2-1	few	TGTGCCAGCAGCTCTACGGTCGCACTCTACAATGAGCAGTTCTTC	CASSSTVALYNEQFF
NA	TRBV27	TRBJ1-6	few	TGTGCCAGCAGTTTGAGCAGGGGCAATTCACCCCTCCACTTT	CASSLSRGNSPLHF
NA	TRBV20-1	TRBJ2-1	NA	TGCAGTGCCCAGCCCGGAAGCGGGTACCTTAACGGAAATGAGCAGTTCTTC	CSAQPGSGYLNGNEQFF
NA	TRBV7-9	TRBJ2-2	many	TGTGCCAGCCACAGGGACCCCGGGGAGCTGTTTTTT	CASHRDPGELFF
NA	TRBV20-1	TRBJ1-5	few	TGCAGTGCTATGGCCCAGGGGAATAATCAGCCCCAGCATTTT	CSAMAQGNNQPQHF
TRBD1	TRBV7-9	TRBJ1-1	few	TGTGCCAGCAGCTTAGGCAGGGGGATGAACACTGAAGCTTTCTTT	CASSLGRGMNTEAFF
TRBD1	TRBV18	TRBJ2-1	many	TGTGCCAGCTCACCACCGGGGACAGTTTACAATGAGCAGTTCTTC	CASSPPGTVYNEQFF
NA	TRBV4-3	TRBJ2-6	NA	TGCGCCAGCAGCCAAGATCGCGGCAGTGGGGCCAACGTCCTGACTTTC	CASSQDRGSGANVLTF
NA	TRBV28	TRBJ2-1	few	TGTGCCAGCAGTTTATTCATCAGAGGGAAGTACTCCTACAATGAGCAGTTCTTC	CASSLFIRGKYSYNEQFF
TRBD1	TRBV7-2	TRBJ2-2	many	TGTGCCAGCAGCTTAGCTCTACTTGGACAGGCGAACACCGGGGAGCTGTTTTTT	CASSLALLGQANTGELFF
NA	TRBV5-1	TRBJ2-4	many	TGCGCCAGCAGCTTGGAAGGGGCCTTGAACATTCAGTACTTC	CASSLEGALNIQYF
NA	TRBV4-3	TRBJ2-7	NA	TGCGCCAGCAGCCAAGAGGGGGGGCGACGGGCGGACTACGAGCAGTACTTC	CASSQEGGRRADYEQYF
NA	TRBV7-2	TRBJ2-1	NA	TGTGCCAGCAGCTTAGGGCCCTGGGGTTACAATGAGCAGTTCTTC	CASSLGPWGYNEQFF
NA	TRBV6-2/TRBV6-3	TRBJ2-7	many	TGTGCCAGCAGTTACCCCTTAGGAGGGGTCAGGCCCTACGAGCAGTACTTC	CASSYPLGGVRPYEQYF
NA	TRBV4-1	TRBJ1-6	few	TGCGCCAGCAGCCAGCACCGGGACCCCCAGAGCTCCTATAATTCACCCCTCCACTTT	CASSQHRDPQSSYNSPLHF
NA	TRBV4-1	TRBJ2-7	few	TGCGCCAGCAGCCAAGGTACCGGCTACTACGAGCAGTACTTC	CASSQGTGYYEQYF
TRBD1	TRBV12-3/TRBV12-4	TRBJ1-2	few	TGTGCCAGCAGTTCCTCGGACAGGGGCTCATTTGGCTACACCTTC	CASSSSDRGSFGYTF
TRBD1	TRBV5-5	TRBJ2-1	few	TGTGCCAGCAGCCACCCCCGGGACAGGGTCTACAATGAGCAGTTCTTC	CASSHPRDRVYNEQFF
NA	TRBV7-8	TRBJ2-5	many	TGTGCCAGCAGCCAAACTAGGACAGTCCAAGAGACCCAGTACTTC	CASSQTRTVQETQYF
TRBD1	TRBV18	TRBJ1-6	few	TGTGCCAGCCACGGACAGGCCCAAAACTCTAATTCACCCCTCCACTTT	CASHGQAQNSNSPLHF
NA	TRBV7-2	TRBJ1-1	many	TGTGCCAGCAGCTTGAGGTTAAGCACTGAAGCTTTCTTT	CASSLRLSTEAFF
NA	TRBV5-6	TRBJ2-6	many	TGTGCCAGCAGCTTGGGGGGGTGGAACGGGGCCAACGTCCTGACTTTC	CASSLGGWNGANVLTF